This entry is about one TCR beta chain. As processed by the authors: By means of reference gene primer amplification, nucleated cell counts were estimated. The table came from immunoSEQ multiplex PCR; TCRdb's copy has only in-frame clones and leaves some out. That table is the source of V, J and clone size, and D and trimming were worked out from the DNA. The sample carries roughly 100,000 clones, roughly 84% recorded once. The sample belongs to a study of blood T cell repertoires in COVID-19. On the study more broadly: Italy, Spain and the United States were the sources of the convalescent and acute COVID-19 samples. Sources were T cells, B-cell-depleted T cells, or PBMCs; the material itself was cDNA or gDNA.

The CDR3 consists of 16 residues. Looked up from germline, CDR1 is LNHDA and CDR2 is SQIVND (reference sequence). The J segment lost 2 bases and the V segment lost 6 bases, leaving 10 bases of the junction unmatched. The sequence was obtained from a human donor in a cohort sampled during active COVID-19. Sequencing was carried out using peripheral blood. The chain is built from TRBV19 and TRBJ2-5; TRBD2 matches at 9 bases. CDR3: CASSAPRLAGQETQYF. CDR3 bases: TGTGCCAGTAGCGCCCCGCGGCTAGCGGGGCAAGAGACCCAGTACTTC.